Listed below are T cell receptor beta chains from one sample, sequenced in a study of blood T cell repertoires in COVID-19. Sequenced by immunoSEQ multiplex PCR; TCRdb stores in-frame clones only, minus some. The sample holds about 220,000 clones, 80% to 90% seen once. Sample: peripheral blood. The receptors shown here come from a woman aged 55-70 years who had recovered from COVID-19. The CDR3 runs from the conserved cysteine through the conserved F or W.

CDR3aa: CASSRTGVGEQYF
v_gene: TRBV5-1

CDR3aa: CASRDRAKNTEAFF
v_gene: TRBV2

CDR3aa: CASNPSQGSVYGYTF
v_gene: TRBV10-2

CDR3aa: CASSQGANSAEQYF
v_gene: TRBV4-2

CDR3aa: CASFGGGGGEADTQYF
v_gene: TRBV19

CDR3aa: CASGLTSTGGYEQYF
v_gene: TRBV12-5

CDR3aa: CSASWRGNTGELFF
v_gene: TRBV20-1

CDR3aa: CASSSLNSPLHF
v_gene: TRBV19

CDR3aa: CASTTSTGASYEQYF
v_gene: TRBV6-5

CDR3aa: CASSFSTTSTDTQYF
v_gene: TRBV9

CDR3aa: CASSRTGGLEAFF
v_gene: TRBV18

CDR3aa: CASRSGQVGNSPLHF
v_gene: TRBV9

CDR3aa: CASSYLYEQYF
v_gene: TRBV6-2/TRBV6-3

CDR3aa: CASSNREGTFDSPLHF
v_gene: TRBV11-2

CDR3aa: CASSQDLPTVPDTQYF
v_gene: TRBV3-1/TRBV3-2

CDR3aa: CATSRDVGGANEQFF
v_gene: TRBV15

CDR3aa: CASSQASGGASTGELFF
v_gene: TRBV4-2

CDR3aa: CASRETGAQPQHF
v_gene: TRBV19

CDR3aa: CASSVSGGATDTQYF
v_gene: TRBV7-6

CDR3aa: CAWSTGGWEQYF
v_gene: TRBV30

CDR3aa: CASSTYRAPGNTIYF
v_gene: TRBV11-2

CDR3aa: CASSKGGGGAGYTF
v_gene: TRBV21-1

CDR3aa: CASSYPLEEQYF
v_gene: TRBV6-5

CDR3aa: CASSLLAGTNTGELFF
v_gene: TRBV7-3